Each of the 2 T cell receptor beta chains below was sequenced from the same sample in a study of blood T cell repertoires in COVID-19. Some clones are missing from TCRdb's copy, which holds only in-frame ones; the method was immunoSEQ multiplex PCR. This table holds about 92,000 clones, 91% found once. The sample taken for sequencing was peripheral blood. The source of these receptors is a human donor with active COVID-19. The donor label of this sample is uncertain.

The rearrangement joins TRBV2 to TRBJ1-3; D might be TRBD1 (6 bases). The germline CDR1 and CDR2 sequences are SNHLY and FYNNEI. V was clipped by 7 bases and J by 4 bases, with 11 bases between them. The CDR3 is made up of 13 amino acids. The CDR3 region has the DNA TGTGCCAGCATCCCGGACAGCGGAAACACCATATATTTT. Protein product: CASIPDSGNTIYF.

The rearrangement links TRBV2 to TRBJ2-3, with D tentatively TRBD2 (5 bases). The germline V gene encodes CDR1 SNHLY and CDR2 FYNNEI. V shed 3 bases and J shed 2 bases, with 9 bases lying between them. The CDR3 spans 14 residues. The CDR3 nucleotides read TGTGCCAGCAGTGAGAGCGGACCCACAGATACGCAGTATTTT. Encoded protein: CASSESGPTDTQYF.